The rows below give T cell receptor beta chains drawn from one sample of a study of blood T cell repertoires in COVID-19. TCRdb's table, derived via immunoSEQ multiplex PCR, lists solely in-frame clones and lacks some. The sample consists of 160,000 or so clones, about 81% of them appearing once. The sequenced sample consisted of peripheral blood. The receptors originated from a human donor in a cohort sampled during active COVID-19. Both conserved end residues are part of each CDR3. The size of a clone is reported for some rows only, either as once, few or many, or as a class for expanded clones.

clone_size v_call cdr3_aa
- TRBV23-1 CASSGTNNGQFF
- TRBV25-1 CASSGLAGAGEQYF
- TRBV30 CAWSWTGGSYEQYF
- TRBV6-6 CASRDSLDGNTIYF
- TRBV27 CASTLAGGPNQPQHF
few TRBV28 CASTLVADFVSPLHF
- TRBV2 CASSVGTGGNSPLHF
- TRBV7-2 CASSLQTPGTGGELFF
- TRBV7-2 CASSQLTSNSPLHF
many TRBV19 CASNGEMNTEAFF
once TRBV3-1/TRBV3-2 CASSQTRRNTEAFF
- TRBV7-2 CASSLVSGGETEQFF